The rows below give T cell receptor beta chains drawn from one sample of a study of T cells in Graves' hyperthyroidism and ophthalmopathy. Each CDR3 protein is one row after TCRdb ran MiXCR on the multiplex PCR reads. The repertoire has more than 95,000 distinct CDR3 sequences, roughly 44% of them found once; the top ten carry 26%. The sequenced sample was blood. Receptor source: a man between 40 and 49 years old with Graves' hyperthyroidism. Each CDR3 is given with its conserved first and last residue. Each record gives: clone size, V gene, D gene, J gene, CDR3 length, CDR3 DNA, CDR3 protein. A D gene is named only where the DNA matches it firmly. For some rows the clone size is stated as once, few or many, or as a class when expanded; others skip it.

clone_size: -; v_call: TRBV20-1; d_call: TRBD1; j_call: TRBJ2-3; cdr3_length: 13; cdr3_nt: TGCAGTGCTAGGGGGACAGGGGCTGATACGCAGTATTTT; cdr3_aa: CSARGTGADTQYF
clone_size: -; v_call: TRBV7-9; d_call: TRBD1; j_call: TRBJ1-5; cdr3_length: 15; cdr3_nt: TGTGCCAGCAGCTTAGCGGGAACCGGGACAGGGTCCCAGCATTTT; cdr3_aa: CASSLAGTGTGSQHF
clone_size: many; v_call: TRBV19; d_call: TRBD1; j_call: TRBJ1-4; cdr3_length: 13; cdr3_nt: TGTGCCAGTAGTATAGGACAGGGGCAAAAACTGTTTTTT; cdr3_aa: CASSIGQGQKLFF
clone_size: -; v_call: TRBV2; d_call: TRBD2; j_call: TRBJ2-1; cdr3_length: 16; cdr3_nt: TGTGCCAGCAGTCGCAACGATCGGGGGGGCCTAAATGAGCAGTTCTTC; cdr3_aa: CASSRNDRGGLNEQFF
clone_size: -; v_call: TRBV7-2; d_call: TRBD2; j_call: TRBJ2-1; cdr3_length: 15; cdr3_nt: TGTGCCAGCAGCTTACTGGTCTGGGGAGGGGATACGCAGTTCTTC; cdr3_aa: CASSLLVWGGDTQFF
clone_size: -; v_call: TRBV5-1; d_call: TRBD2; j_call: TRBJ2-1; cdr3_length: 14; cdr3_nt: TGCGCCAGCGGAACTAGCGGGAAGGCGCATGAGCAGTTCTTC; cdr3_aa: CASGTSGKAHEQFF
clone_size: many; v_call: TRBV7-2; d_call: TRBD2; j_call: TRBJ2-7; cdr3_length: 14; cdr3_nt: TGTGCCAGCAGCTTATCGGGGGGAACCTACGAGCAGTACTTC; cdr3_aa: CASSLSGGTYEQYF
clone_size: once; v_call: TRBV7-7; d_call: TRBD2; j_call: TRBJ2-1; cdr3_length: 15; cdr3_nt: TGTGCTAGCAGCTTAGCACTAGCGGGAAGGTATGAGCAGTTCTTC; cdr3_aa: CASSLALAGRYEQFF
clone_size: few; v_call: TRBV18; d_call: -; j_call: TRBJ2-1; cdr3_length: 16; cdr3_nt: TGTGCCAGCTCACCAATCGTGGTAAGCTCCTACAATGAGCAGTTCTTC; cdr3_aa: CASSPIVVSSYNEQFF
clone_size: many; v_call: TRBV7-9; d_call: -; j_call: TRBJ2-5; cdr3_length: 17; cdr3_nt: TGTGCCAGCAGCTTAGGGATGACTAGAGGGGTCGAAGAGACCCAGTACTTC; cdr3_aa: CASSLGMTRGVEETQYF
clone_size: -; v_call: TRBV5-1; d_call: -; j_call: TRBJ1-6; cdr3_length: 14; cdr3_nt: TGCGCCAGTAGCTGGGAGGGGCCCCGTTTTCCCCTCCACTTT; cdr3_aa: CASSWEGPRFPLHF
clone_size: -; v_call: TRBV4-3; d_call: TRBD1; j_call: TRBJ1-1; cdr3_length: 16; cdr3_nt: TGCGCCAGCAGCCAGTCCACCGGGACAGCGAACACTGAAGCTTTCTTT; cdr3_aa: CASSQSTGTANTEAFF
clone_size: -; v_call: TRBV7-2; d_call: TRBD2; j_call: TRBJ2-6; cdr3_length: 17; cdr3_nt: TGCGCCAGCAGCCAACTCGGGACTAGCGGGAGGGCCAACGTCCTGACTTTC; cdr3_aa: CASSQLGTSGRANVLTF
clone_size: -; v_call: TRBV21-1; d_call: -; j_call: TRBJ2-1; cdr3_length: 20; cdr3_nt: TGTGCCAGCAGTGTTAGGGGGGCCAGCTCCGCCCTGGCAGCCTACAATGAGCAGTTCTTC; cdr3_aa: CASSVRGASSALAAYNEQFF
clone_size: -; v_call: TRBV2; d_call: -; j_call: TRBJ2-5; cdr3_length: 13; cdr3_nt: TGTGCCAGCAGTGCTACGCGGCAAGAGACCCAGTACTTC; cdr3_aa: CASSATRQETQYF
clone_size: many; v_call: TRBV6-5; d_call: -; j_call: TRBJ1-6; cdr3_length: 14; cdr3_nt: TGTGCCAGCAGTTACCGGGGGCAATTTTCACCCCTCCACTTT; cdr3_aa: CASSYRGQFSPLHF
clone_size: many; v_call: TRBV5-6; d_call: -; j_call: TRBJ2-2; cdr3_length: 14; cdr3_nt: TGTGCCAGCAGCTTGGACTGGGGATTCGGGGAGCTGTTTTTT; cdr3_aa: CASSLDWGFGELFF
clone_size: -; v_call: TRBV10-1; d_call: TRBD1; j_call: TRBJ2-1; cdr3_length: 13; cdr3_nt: TGCGCCTTGGGGGGACAGGGGTTCGATGAGCAGTTCTTC; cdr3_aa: CALGGQGFDEQFF
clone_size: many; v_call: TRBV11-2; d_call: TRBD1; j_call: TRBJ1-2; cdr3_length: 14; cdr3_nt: TGTGCCAGCAGCACCGGACAGGGGGCTTTCGGCTACACCTTC; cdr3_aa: CASSTGQGAFGYTF
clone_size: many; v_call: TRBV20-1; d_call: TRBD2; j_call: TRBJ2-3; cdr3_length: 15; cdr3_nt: TGCAGTGCTAGAATGGGGACTAGCGGCACAGATACGCAGTATTTT; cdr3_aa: CSARMGTSGTDTQYF
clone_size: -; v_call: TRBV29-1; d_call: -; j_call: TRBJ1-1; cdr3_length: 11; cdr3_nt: TGCAGCGGCTGCATGGACACTGGAGCTTTCTTT; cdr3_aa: CSGCMDTGAFF
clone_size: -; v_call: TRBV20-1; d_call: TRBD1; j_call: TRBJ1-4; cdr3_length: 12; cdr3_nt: TGCAGTGCTGGGACAGGGGGCGGAAAACTGTTTTTT; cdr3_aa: CSAGTGGGKLFF
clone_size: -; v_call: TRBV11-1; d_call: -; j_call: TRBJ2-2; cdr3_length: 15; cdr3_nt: TGTGCCAGCAGCTTAGGTAGCGTAGATTCCGGGGAGCTGTTTTTT; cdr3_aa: CASSLGSVDSGELFF
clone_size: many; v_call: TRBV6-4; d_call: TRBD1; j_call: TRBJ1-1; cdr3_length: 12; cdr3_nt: TGTGCCAGCAGTGACTCGAAGGGGGCGGCTTTCTTT; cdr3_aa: CASSDSKGAAFF
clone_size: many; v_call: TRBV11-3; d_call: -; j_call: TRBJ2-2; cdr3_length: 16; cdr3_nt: TGTGCCAGCAGCGCCCGGACAGACATGAACACCGGGGAGCTGTTTTTT; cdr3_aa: CASSARTDMNTGELFF
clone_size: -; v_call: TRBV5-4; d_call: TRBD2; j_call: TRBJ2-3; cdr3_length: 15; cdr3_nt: TGTGCCAGCAGCATGGGACTAGCGGGCCGGGATACGCAGTATTTT; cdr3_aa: CASSMGLAGRDTQYF
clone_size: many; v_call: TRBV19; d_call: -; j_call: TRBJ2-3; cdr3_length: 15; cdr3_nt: TGTGCCAGTAGTATATTTGCTAGCAAGACAGATACGCAGTATTTT; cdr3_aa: CASSIFASKTDTQYF
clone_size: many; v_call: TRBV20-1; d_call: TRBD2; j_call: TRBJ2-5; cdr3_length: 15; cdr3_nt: TGCAGTGCTATTCAGCGGGAGGCACATGGTGAGACCCAGTACTTC; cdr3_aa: CSAIQREAHGETQYF
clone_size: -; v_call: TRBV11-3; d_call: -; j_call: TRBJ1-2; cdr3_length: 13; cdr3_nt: TGTGCCAGCAGCTTAGGGACTCTTTATGGCTACACCTTC; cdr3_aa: CASSLGTLYGYTF
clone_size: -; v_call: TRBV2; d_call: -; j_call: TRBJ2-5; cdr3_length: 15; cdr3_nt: TGTGCCAGCAATCCGGGACCAGCGGACCACGAGACCCAGTACTTC; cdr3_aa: CASNPGPADHETQYF
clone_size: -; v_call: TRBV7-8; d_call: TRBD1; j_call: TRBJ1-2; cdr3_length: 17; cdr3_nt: TGTGCCAGCAGCTTACAAGGCAGGGGGCTGATCTACTATGGCTACACCTTC; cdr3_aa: CASSLQGRGLIYYGYTF
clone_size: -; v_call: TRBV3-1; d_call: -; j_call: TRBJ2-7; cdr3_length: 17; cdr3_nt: TGTGCCAGCAGCCTAGAGAACGGGGGAACAGGACTCTACGAGCAGTACTTC; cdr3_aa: CASSLENGGTGLYEQYF
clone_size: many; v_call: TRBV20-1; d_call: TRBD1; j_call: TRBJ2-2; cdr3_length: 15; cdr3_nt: TGCAGTGCTAGAGATCAAAACAGGGGTCCCGGGGAGCTGTTTTTT; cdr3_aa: CSARDQNRGPGELFF
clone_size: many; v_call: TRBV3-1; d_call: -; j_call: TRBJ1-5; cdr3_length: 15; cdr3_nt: TGTGCCAGCAGCCAAGGCAGGAGTGGCAATCAGCCCCAGCATTTT; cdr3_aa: CASSQGRSGNQPQHF
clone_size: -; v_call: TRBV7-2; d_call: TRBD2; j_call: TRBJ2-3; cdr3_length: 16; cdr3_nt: TGTGCCAGCAGTGCCCAACTAGCGGTAATCACAGATACGCAGTATTTT; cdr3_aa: CASSAQLAVITDTQYF
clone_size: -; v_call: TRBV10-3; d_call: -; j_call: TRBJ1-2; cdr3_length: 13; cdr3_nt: TGTGCCATCAGTGCGCAGGGGAACTATGGCTACACCTTC; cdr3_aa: CAISAQGNYGYTF
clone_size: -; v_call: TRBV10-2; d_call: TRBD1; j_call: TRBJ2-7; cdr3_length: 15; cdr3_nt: TGCGCCAGCAGTGGGGGACAGGGGAAAAGCTACGAGCAGTACTTC; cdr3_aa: CASSGGQGKSYEQYF
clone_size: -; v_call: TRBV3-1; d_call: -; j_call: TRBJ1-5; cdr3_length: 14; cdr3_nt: TGTGCCAGCAGCCAAGATGGCAGCTTGGGGCCCCAGCATTTT; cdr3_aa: CASSQDGSLGPQHF
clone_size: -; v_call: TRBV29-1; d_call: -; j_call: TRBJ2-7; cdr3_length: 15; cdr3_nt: TGCAGCGTTGGAGAGCGCGGGGCAGGGATCTACGAGCAGTACTTC; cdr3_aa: CSVGERGAGIYEQYF
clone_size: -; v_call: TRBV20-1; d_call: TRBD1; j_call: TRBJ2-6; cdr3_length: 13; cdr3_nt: TGCAGTGCTAGAGCCGGGACAGGGTGGACTGAAGCTTTC; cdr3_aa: CSARAGTGWTEAF
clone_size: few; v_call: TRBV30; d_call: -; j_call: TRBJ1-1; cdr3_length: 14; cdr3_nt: TGTGCCTGGAGAGCTGGTGGGGGAAACACTGAAGCTTTCTTT; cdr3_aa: CAWRAGGGNTEAFF
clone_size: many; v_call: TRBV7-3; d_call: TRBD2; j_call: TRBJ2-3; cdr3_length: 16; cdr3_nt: TGTGCCAGCAGCATAGGAAGCGGGGGGGCATCAGATACGCAGTATTTT; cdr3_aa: CASSIGSGGASDTQYF
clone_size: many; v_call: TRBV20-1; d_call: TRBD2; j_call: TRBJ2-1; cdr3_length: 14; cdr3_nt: TGCAGTGCCCTGGGAGGGGTCGCCTACAATGAGCAGTTCTTC; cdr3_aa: CSALGGVAYNEQFF
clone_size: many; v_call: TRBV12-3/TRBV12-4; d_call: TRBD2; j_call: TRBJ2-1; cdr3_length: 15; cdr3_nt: TGTGCCAGCACTGCGACTAGCGGGTCCTACAATGAGCAGTTCTTC; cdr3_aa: CASTATSGSYNEQFF
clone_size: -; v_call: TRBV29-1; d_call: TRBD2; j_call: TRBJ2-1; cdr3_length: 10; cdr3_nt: TGCAGCGCTTCGCGGGGGGGCCAGTTCTTC; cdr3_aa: CSASRGGQFF
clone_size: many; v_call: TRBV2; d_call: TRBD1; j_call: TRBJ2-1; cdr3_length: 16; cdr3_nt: TGTGCCAGCAGAACGGACGGGACAGGGCTGAGAAATGAGCAGTTCTTC; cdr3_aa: CASRTDGTGLRNEQFF
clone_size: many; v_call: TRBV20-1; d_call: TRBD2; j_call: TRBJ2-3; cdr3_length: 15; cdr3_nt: TGCAGTGCTCAGCGGGAGCCCTCGTGGCCAGATACGCAGTATTTT; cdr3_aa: CSAQREPSWPDTQYF
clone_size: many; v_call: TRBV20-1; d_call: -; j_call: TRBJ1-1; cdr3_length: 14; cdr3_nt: TGCAGTGCTAGAGTAGGTAATTGGAACACTGAAGCTTTCTTT; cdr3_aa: CSARVGNWNTEAFF
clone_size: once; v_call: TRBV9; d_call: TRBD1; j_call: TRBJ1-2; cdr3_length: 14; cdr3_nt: TGTGCCAGCAGCGTCGCGGGACAGGTCCATGGCTACACCTTC; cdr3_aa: CASSVAGQVHGYTF
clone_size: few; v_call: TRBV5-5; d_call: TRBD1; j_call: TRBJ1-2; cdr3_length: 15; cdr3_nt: TGTGCCAGCAGCTTGGTTCGACAGGGAGCCTATGGCTACACCTTC; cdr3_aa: CASSLVRQGAYGYTF
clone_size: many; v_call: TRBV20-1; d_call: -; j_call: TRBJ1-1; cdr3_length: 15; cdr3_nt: TGCAGTGCTGGGGGGGGCAACAGGGTGAACACTGAAGCTTTCTTT; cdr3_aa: CSAGGGNRVNTEAFF
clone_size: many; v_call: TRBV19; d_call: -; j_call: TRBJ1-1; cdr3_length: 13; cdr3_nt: TGTGCCAGTAGTCCGGGGGCGAAGGGTGAAGCTTTCTTT; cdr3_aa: CASSPGAKGEAFF
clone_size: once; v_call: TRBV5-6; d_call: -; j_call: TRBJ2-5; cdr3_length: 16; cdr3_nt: TGTGCCAGCAGTTCCGGGGGGCACGCTTGGGGAGAGACCCAGTACTTC; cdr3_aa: CASSSGGHAWGETQYF
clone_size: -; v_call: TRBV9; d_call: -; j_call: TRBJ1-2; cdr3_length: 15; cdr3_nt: TGTGCCAGCAGCGTAGCTACGAATATGGCGGGGGGCTACACCTTC; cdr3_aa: CASSVATNMAGGYTF